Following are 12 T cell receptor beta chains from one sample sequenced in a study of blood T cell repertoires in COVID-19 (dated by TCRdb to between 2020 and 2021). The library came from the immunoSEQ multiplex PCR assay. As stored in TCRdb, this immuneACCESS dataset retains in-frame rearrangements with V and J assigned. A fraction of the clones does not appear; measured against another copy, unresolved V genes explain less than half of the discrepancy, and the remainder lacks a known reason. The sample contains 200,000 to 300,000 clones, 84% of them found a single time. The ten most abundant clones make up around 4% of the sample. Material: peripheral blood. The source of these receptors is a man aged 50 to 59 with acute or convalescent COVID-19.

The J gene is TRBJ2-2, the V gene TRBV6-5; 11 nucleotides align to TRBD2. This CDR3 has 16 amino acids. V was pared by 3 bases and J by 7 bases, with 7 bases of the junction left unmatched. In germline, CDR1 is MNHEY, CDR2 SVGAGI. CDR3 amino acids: CASSYLGTSGLGELFF. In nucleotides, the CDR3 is TGTGCCAGCAGTTATCTGGGGACTAGCGGTCTCGGGGAGCTGTTTTTT.

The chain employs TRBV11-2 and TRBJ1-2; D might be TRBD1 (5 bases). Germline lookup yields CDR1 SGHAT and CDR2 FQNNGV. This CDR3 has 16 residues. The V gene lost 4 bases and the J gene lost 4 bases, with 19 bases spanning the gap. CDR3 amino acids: CASSSRFPDRGYGYTF. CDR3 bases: TGTGCCAGCAGCTCCCGTTTCCCAGACAGAGGCTATGGCTACACCTTC.

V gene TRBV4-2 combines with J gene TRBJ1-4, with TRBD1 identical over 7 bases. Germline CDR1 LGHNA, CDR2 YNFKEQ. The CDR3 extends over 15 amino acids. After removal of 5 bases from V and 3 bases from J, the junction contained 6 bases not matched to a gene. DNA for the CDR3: TGTGCCAGCAGCACCCAGGGGACAGCTAATGAAAAACTGTTTTTT. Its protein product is CASSTQGTANEKLFF.

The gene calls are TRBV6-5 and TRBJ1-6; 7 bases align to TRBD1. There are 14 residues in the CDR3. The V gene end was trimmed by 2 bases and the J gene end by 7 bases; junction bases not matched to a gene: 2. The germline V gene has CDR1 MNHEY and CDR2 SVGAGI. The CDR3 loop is CASSYGTENSPLHF. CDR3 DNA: TGTGCCAGCAGTTACGGGACAGAAAATTCACCCCTCCACTTT.

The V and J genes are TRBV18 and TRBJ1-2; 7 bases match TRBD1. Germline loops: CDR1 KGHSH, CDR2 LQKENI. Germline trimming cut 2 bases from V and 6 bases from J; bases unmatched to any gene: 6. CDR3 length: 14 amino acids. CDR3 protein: CASSPERGLDGYTF. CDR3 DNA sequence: TGTGCCAGCTCACCAGAAAGGGGGCTTGATGGCTACACCTTC.

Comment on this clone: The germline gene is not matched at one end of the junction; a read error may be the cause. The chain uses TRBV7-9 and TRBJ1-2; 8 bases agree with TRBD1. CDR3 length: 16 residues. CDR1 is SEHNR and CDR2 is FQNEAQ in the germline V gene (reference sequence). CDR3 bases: TGTGCCAGCAGCCTAGCCGGACAGGGAATTGCCTATGGCTACACCTTC. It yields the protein CASSLAGQGIAYGYTF.

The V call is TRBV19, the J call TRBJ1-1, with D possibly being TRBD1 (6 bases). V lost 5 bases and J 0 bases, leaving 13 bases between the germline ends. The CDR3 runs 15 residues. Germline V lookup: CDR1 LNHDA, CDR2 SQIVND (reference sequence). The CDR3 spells CASSPQGRMNTEAFF. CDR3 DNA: TGTGCCAGTAGTCCGCAGGGGCGCATGAACACTGAAGCTTTCTTT.

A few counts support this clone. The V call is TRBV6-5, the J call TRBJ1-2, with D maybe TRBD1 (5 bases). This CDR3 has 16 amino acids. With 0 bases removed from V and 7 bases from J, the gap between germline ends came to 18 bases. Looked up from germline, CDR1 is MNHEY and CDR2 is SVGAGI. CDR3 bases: TGTGCCAGCAGTTACTCGAACATCGGGGGGGAAATTGGCTACACCTTC. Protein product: CASSYSNIGGEIGYTF.

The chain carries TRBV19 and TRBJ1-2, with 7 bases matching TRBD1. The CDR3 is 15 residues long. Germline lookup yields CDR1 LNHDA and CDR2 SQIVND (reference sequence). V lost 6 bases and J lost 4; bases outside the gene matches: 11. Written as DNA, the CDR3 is TGTGCCAGTAGCCCCGGGACAGCAGCTATCTATGGCTACACCTTC. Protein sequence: CASSPGTAAIYGYTF.

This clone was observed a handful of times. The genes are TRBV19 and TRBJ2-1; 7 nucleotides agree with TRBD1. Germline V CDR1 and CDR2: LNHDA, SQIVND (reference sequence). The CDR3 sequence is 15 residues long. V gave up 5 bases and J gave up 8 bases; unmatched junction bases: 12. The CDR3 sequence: CASSRDSPAFDEQFF. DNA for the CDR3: TGTGCCAGTAGTCGGGACAGCCCAGCATTCGATGAGCAGTTCTTC.

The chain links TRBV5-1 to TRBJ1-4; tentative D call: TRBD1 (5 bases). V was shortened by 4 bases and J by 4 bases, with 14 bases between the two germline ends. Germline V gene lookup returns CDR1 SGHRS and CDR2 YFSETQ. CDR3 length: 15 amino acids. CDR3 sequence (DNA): TGCGCCAGCAGCCCCCGGGACGGGGGTAATGAAAAACTGTTTTTT. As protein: CASSPRDGGNEKLFF.

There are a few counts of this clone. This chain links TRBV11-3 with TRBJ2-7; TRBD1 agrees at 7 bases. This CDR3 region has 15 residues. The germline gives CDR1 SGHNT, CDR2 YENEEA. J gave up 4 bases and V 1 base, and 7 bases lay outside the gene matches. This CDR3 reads CASSLGQGSGYEQYF. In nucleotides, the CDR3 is TGTGCCAGCAGCTTAGGACAGGGCTCGGGTTACGAGCAGTACTTC.